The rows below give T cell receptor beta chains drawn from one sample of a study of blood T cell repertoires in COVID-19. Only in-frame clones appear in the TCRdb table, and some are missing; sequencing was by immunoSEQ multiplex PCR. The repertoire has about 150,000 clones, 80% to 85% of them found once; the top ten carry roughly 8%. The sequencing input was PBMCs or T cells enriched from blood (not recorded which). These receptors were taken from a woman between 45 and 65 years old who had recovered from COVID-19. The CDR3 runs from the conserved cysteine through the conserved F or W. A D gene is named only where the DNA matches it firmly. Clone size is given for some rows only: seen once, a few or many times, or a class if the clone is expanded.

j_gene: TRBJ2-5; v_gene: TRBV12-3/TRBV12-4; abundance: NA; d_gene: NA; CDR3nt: TGTGCCAGCAGTTTGGGAGAAACCCAGTACTTC; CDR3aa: CASSLGETQYF
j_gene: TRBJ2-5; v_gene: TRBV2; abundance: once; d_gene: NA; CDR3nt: TGTGCCAGCAGTTTGGCACCCCAAGAGACCCAGTACTTC; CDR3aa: CASSLAPQETQYF
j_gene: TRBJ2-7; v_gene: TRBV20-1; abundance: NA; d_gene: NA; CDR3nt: TGCAGTGCTACAACAGGGATACAGTACTTC; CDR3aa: CSATTGIQYF
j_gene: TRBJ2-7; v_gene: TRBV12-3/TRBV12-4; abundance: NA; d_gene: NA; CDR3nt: TGTGCCAGCAGCAACGACGTCGGGTACGAGCAGTACTTC; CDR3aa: CASSNDVGYEQYF
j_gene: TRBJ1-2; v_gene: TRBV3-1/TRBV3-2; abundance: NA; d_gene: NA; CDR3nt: TGTGCCAGCAGCCAAGGACAGAATAACTATGGCTACACCTTC; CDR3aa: CASSQGQNNYGYTF
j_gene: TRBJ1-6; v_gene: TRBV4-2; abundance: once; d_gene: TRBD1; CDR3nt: TGTGCCAGCAGCCAAGCGGACAGGAGCTCCTATAATTCACCCCTCCACTTT; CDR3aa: CASSQADRSSYNSPLHF
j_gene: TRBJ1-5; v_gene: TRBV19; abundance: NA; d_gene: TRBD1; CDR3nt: TGTGCCAGCCAAAGGGGGTCAAACAGGGGGGTGCTTCAGCCCCAGCATTTT; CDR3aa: CASQRGSNRGVLQPQHF
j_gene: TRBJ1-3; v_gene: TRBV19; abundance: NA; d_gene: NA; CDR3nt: TGTGCCAGTAGTAGCCAGGCTGGAAACACCATATATTTT; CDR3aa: CASSSQAGNTIYF
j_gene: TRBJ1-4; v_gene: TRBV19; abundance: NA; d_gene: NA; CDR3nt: TGTGCCAGTAGTCCTCTGGCAGGGCAAGGAGAAAAACTGTTTTTT; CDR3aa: CASSPLAGQGEKLFF
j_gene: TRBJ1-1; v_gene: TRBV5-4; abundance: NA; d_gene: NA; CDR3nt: TGTGCCAGCAGGGGCACTGTAAACACTGAAGCTTTCTTT; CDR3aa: CASRGTVNTEAFF